The clone carrying this T cell receptor (beta chain) was observed at least ten times. This entry is derived from a study of T cells in Graves' hyperthyroidism and ophthalmopathy. Researchers took RNA transcripts and amplified the TCR beta CDR3 regions from them. Using the HTBI primer set, a first-round RT-PCR was run on the TCR CDR3. TCRdb processed the multiplex PCR reads anew with MiXCR; each CDR3 protein has one entry. This table holds about 380,000 distinct CDR3 sequences, roughly 13% found once. V was shortened by 4 bases and J by 3 bases, with 15 bases between the two germline ends. CDR1 and CDR2 from the germline V gene are SGHAT and FQNNGV. The CDR3 covers 15 residues.

The sequence was collected from a woman in her sixties with Graves' hyperthyroidism. The chain joins TRBV11-2 to TRBJ2-5; tentatively, D is TRBD1 or TRBD2 (5 bases each). The sequenced sample was blood. CDR3: CASSSEWDGEETQYF. The CDR3 region has the DNA TGTGCCAGCAGCTCGGAATGGGACGGCGAAGAGACCCAGTACTTC. Drawing the rest from reference TRBV11-2 and TRBJ2-5, the complete variable domain is EAGVAQSPRYKIIEKRQSVAFWCNPISGHATLYWYQQILGQGPKLLIQFQNNGVVDDSQLPKDRFSAERLKGVDSTLKIQPAKLEDSAVYLCASSSEWDGEETQYFGPGTRLLVL.